The rows below give T cell receptor beta chains drawn from one sample of a study of beta chain features in type 1 diabetes. The assay was immunoSEQ multiplex PCR, and TCRdb's table has in-frame clones only and misses some. The sample has 55,000 to 80,000 clones; around 49% are singletons. The sequenced material came from central memory CD4+ T cells from blood. The receptors here all came from a young man with type 1 diabetes. The CDR3 runs from the conserved cysteine through the conserved F or W. Each record gives: clone size, D gene, J gene, V gene, CDR3 DNA, CDR3 protein. D genes are given only for firm matches. Clone sizes are given selectively: once, few, many, or a class where the clone is expanded.

-,TRBD1,TRBJ1-2,TRBV10-3,TGTGCCATCAGTGCCGAGGGACAGATCTATGGCTACACCTTC,CAISAEGQIYGYTF
-,TRBD1,TRBJ1-3,TRBV19,TGTGCCAGTAGTCTGGGGACAGCCTCTGGAAACACCATATATTTT,CASSLGTASGNTIYF
-,-,TRBJ1-4,TRBV6-5,TGTGCCAGCAGTTCTTCAGGGGTAGGAGAAAAACTGTTTTTT,CASSSSGVGEKLFF
-,-,TRBJ1-1,TRBV7-2,TGTGCCAGCAGCCCTATCAACACTGAAGCTTTCTTT,CASSPINTEAFF
once,-,TRBJ1-1,TRBV10-3,TGTGCCATCAGTGAGGGCAGGGATAGGGTCACTGAAGCTTTCTTT,CAISEGRDRVTEAFF
-,TRBD1,TRBJ2-7,TRBV5-1,TGCGCCAGCAGCTTGGAGGACAGGGGGTACGAGCAGTACTTC,CASSLEDRGYEQYF
few,-,TRBJ1-2,TRBV9,TGTGCCAGCAGCAGGGAGGGAGGGAACTATGGCTACACCTTC,CASSREGGNYGYTF
few,TRBD2,TRBJ2-3,TRBV2,TGTGCCAGCAAGCTACTAGCGGAGGACACAGATACGCAGTATTTT,CASKLLAEDTDTQYF
-,TRBD2,TRBJ2-1,TRBV5-1,TGCGCCAGCAGCTTGGTAGGGACTAGCTCCTACAATGAGCAGTTCTTC,CASSLVGTSSYNEQFF
few,-,TRBJ2-7,TRBV7-8,TGTGCCAGCAGCTTAGCGCGGGGTGAGACCTACGAGCAGTACTTC,CASSLARGETYEQYF
-,-,TRBJ1-2,TRBV19,TGTGCCAGTAGTATGCCGGACTATGGCTACACCTTC,CASSMPDYGYTF
few,-,TRBJ1-1,TRBV2,TGTGCCAGCAGTGTGTCAGACATGAACACTGAAGCTTTCTTT,CASSVSDMNTEAFF
-,-,TRBJ2-3,TRBV7-9,TGTGCCAGCAGCCCCACCGTCTGGTCTAGCGAAGATACGCAGTATTTT,CASSPTVWSSEDTQYF
few,TRBD1,TRBJ2-7,TRBV7-2,TGTGCCAGCAGCTCCACAGGGGGCTACGAGCAGTACTTC,CASSSTGGYEQYF
-,TRBD1,TRBJ1-5,TRBV6-1,TGTGCCAGCAGTGGACAGGGGGCGGGGCAGCCCCAGCATTTT,CASSGQGAGQPQHF
once,-,TRBJ1-1,TRBV6-1,TGTGCCAGCAGCTTGACAGGACAGACTGAAGCTTTCTTT,CASSLTGQTEAFF
-,TRBD1,TRBJ1-2,TRBV29-1,TGCAGCGTTGAATCGAACAGGGGGGCCAATTTC,CSVESNRGANF
-,TRBD2,TRBJ2-1,TRBV11-3,TGTGCCAGCAGCCCGACTAGCGGGGCCCTCAATGAGCAGTTCTTC,CASSPTSGALNEQFF
-,TRBD1,TRBJ1-2,TRBV6-5,TGTGCCAGCAGTTACTATAACAGGGGAGGTGGCTACACCTTC,CASSYYNRGGGYTF
-,-,TRBJ2-3,TRBV7-2,TGTGCCAGCAGCCTCTTCGATACGCAGTATTTT,CASSLFDTQYF
-,TRBD1,TRBJ1-4,TRBV6-5,TGTGCCAGCAGCGGCGGGACAGCCGGTGAAAAACTGTTTTTT,CASSGGTAGEKLFF
-,TRBD1,TRBJ1-2,TRBV2,TGTGCCAGCAAAGGGGGACAGGAGCCCCAATTCTATGGCTACACCTTC,CASKGGQEPQFYGYTF
-,-,TRBJ1-2,TRBV5-1,TGCGCCAGCAGCTTGACAGGGATGGACTATGGCTACACCTTC,CASSLTGMDYGYTF
-,TRBD2,TRBJ2-3,TRBV5-1,TGCGCCAGCAGCTCCACAGCGGGGGGGAGAACAGATACGCAGTATTTT,CASSSTAGGRTDTQYF
-,-,TRBJ1-5,TRBV2,TGTGCCAGCAGTCAGGGTTTGGGGGGGAGCCAGCCCCAGCATTTT,CASSQGLGGSQPQHF
-,-,TRBJ2-3,TRBV18,TGTGCCAGCTCACCTCCGAGGACAAATGGGGTCACAGATACGCAGTATTTT,CASSPPRTNGVTDTQYF